This T cell receptor beta chain was captured by sequencing in a study of T-cell reconstitution after alpha-beta-depleted transplantation in children. This clonotype has ten or more counts. Unique molecular identifiers tagged the TCRbeta library. TCRdb fed the PCR reads into MiXCR, producing one record per CDR3 protein. The sample comprises almost 400,000 distinct CDR3 sequences, over 20% of which are singletons, and 3.5% to 4% rests with the top ten. V dropped 6 bases and J dropped 5; count of bases not matched to a gene: 7. Germline CDR1 is DFQATT and CDR2 is SNEGSKA (reference sequence). The CDR3 has 14 amino acids.

The clonotype originates from a human donor who donated a stem cell graft to a child with acute myeloid leukemia. The chain links TRBV20-1 to TRBJ1-2; 12 positions match TRBD1. Specimen: PBMCs from the stem cell graft donor, collected from the stem cell graft. CDR3: CSAGTGGNFYGYTF. CDR3 coding DNA: TGCAGTGCGGGGACAGGGGGCAACTTTTATGGCTACACCTTC.